This is a list of T cell receptor beta chains from one sample in a study of blood T cells in healthy people across ages. Via MiXCR, TCRdb re-called the 5' RACE reads, giving one row per CDR3 protein. The sample comprises around 1,600,000 distinct CDR3 sequences, approximately 42% of which are singletons, and about 4.1% rests with the top ten. Sequenced sample: blood. The receptors come from a woman in her late teens or twenties in good health. The CDR3 runs from the conserved cysteine through the conserved F or W.

TRBV5-1,TRBJ2-1,CASSPSTAVYNEQFF
TRBV6-4,TRBJ2-1,CASSPGLEGHSEQFF
TRBV13,TRBJ2-5,CASSLSLAGAQETQYF
TRBV7-2,TRBJ2-3,CASLQSGGGTDTQYF
TRBV20-1,TRBJ1-6,CSARSDRLNSPLHF
TRBV2,TRBJ1-3,CASSVVFLGNTIYF
TRBV6-2/TRBV6-3,TRBJ2-2,CASSWTLHTGELFF
TRBV6-2/TRBV6-3,TRBJ2-7,CASSYPPRGGRNEQYF
TRBV6-1,NA,CASNHVRGKEETQYF
TRBV9,TRBJ2-1,CASSVGGQASYNEQFF
TRBV20-1,TRBJ1-2,CSARESPGNYGYTF
TRBV14,TRBJ1-2,CASSNKNYGYTF
TRBV7-2,NA,CASSSPRGLGETQYF
TRBV6-1,TRBJ2-7,CASILAGNGVSYEQYF
TRBV18,TRBJ1-2,CASSPSGRSTPSYTF
TRBV12-3/TRBV12-4,TRBJ1-1,CASTLGRNTEAFF
TRBV2,TRBJ2-7,CASSEASLAGEAYEQYF
TRBV4-1,TRBJ1-4,CASRTSPGQKIEKLFF
TRBV4-2,TRBJ1-5,CASSQDGGESRPQHF
TRBV24-1,TRBJ2-7,CATSDPGVAYEQYF
TRBV20-1,TRBJ1-5,CSARRDRGSNQPQHF
TRBV7-8,TRBJ1-2,CASSLGEGLYGYTF
TRBV20-1,TRBJ2-1,CSVSGRGYEQFF
TRBV7-2,TRBJ2-5,CASSSSLLTGETQYF
TRBV6-4,TRBJ2-1,CASSGTSGENEQFF
TRBV27,TRBJ1-1,CASGRLGNTEAFF
TRBV29-1,TRBJ2-3,CSGLAGYTDTQYF
TRBV20-1,TRBJ2-3,CSGRGGPSTDTQYF
TRBV5-1,TRBJ2-3,CASSLVESSSTDTQYF
TRBV11-2,TRBJ1-1,CASSLVGMGTEAFF
TRBV7-2,TRBJ2-7,CASSLGSSGFSYEQYF
TRBV25-1,TRBJ2-7,CASSESSGYWYF
TRBV7-9,TRBJ2-7,CAGSSDRGLLGGNEQYF
TRBV29-1,TRBJ1-6,CSVAEGGYNSPLHF